The 12 T cell receptor beta chains reported below all come from one sample, sequenced in a study of T cell responses to AZD1222 COVID-19 vaccine. This table comes from immunoSEQ multiplex PCR, and its TCRdb copy is limited to in-frame clones, with some not included. Of about 180,000 clones in the sample, 80% to 90% were seen once. The sample was peripheral blood, taken 28 days after the second AZD1222 dose. All receptors come from an adult who received the AZD1222 COVID-19 vaccine.

This clone appeared a single time. J is TRBJ2-7 and V is TRBV28; 10 bases are a match to TRBD2. Germline-derived CDR1 and CDR2 are MDHEN and SYDVKM. This CDR3 comprises 18 residues. The V gene end was trimmed by 1 base and the J gene end by 7 bases; junction bases not matched to a gene: 16. The CDR3 is CASSLFPGASGGMGEQYF. CDR3 bases: TGTGCCAGCAGTTTATTCCCTGGTGCTAGCGGGGGCATGGGGGAGCAGTACTTC. Using reference TRBV28 and TRBJ2-7 for the parts outside the CDR3, the full variable domain is DVKVTQSSRYLVKRTGEKVFLECVQDMDHENMFWYRQDPGLGLRLIYFSYDVKMKEKGDIPEGYSVSREKKERFSLILESASTNQTSMYLCASSLFPGASGGMGEQYFGPGTRLTVT.

The rearrangement joins TRBV3-1 (or the pseudogene TRBV3-2) to TRBJ1-5; D call uncertain. Trimming cost V 1 base and J 11 bases, with 9 bases left between them. CDR3 size: 12 residues. Germline CDR1 is LGHDT and CDR2 is YNNKEL (reference sequence). The DNA for the CDR3 is TGTGCCAGCAGCCAAGGTTCGAGGGCCCAGCATTTT. Translating it yields CASSQGSRAQHF.

The CDR3 loop is CASSIRVPSTGSYEQYF. The DNA of the CDR3 is TGTGCCAGTAGTATTAGAGTTCCTTCAACGGGGTCCTACGAGCAGTACTTC. The J gene is TRBJ2-7, the V gene TRBV19; D possibly corresponds to TRBD2 (5 bases). Germline V gene data show CDR1 as LNHDA and CDR2 as SQIVND (reference sequence). V was pared by 3 bases and J by 1 base, with 19 bases between. The CDR3 contains 17 residues. Complete variable domain (other parts from reference TRBV19 and TRBJ2-7): DGGITQSPKYLFRKEGQNVTLSCEQNLNHDAMYWYRQDPGQGLRLIYYSQIVNDFQKGDIAEGYSVSREKKESFPLTVTSAQKNPTAFYLCASSIRVPSTGSYEQYFGPGTRLTVT.

V usage is TRBV5-6 and J usage is TRBJ1-1, with TRBD1 matching 8 bases. The CDR3 contains 15 residues. Looked up from germline, CDR1 is SGHDT and CDR2 is YYEEEE. V lost 4 bases to trimming and J lost 4 bases; unmatched junction nucleotides: 9. CDR3 sequence reads: CASSRYGQGVTEAFF. CDR3 coding DNA: TGTGCCAGCAGCCGATACGGACAGGGCGTCACTGAAGCTTTCTTT. Supplemented by reference TRBV5-6 and TRBJ1-1, the full variable domain reads DAGVTQSPTHLIKTRGQQVTLRCSPKSGHDTVSWYQQALGQGPQFIFQYYEEEERQRGNFPDRFSGHQFPNYSSELNVNALLLGDSALYLCASSRYGQGVTEAFFGQGTRLTVV.

This chain connects TRBV14 to TRBJ1-2; D remains unclear. CDR1 is SGHDN and CDR2 is FVKESK in the germline V gene. There are 15 residues in the CDR3. V lost 3 bases and J lost 4, with 15 bases in between. DNA of the CDR3: TGTGCCAGCAGCCAGTTTAACGGCGTCGGCTATGGCTACACCTTC. It yields the protein CASSQFNGVGYGYTF. The complete variable domain, with remaining parts taken from reference TRBV14 and TRBJ1-2, reads EAGVTQFPSHSVIEKGQTVTLRCDPISGHDNLYWYRRVMGKEIKFLLHFVKESKQDESGMPNNRFLAERTGGTYSTLKVQPAELEDSGVYFCASSQFNGVGYGYTFGSGTRLTVV.

As for this clone: This sample includes further DNA sequences coding for the same CDR3. The V call is TRBV6-5, the J call TRBJ2-2; 7 nucleotides line up with TRBD1. The germline V gene encodes CDR1 MNHEY and CDR2 SVGAGI. The CDR3 totals 15 residues. The junction had 1 base not matched to a gene; V was cut back by 2 bases and J by 1 base. CDR3 sequence (DNA): TGTGCCAGCAGTTACGGGACAGTGAACACCGGGGAGCTGTTTTTT. Amino acid sequence: CASSYGTVNTGELFF.

The chain carries TRBV6-2 or TRBV6-3 and TRBJ1-1; TRBD1 matches 8 bases. The CDR3 spans 14 residues. Per germline, CDR1 MNHEY and CDR2 SVGEGT. Trimming at V came to 2 bases and at J to 5 bases, leaving 4 bases not matched to a gene. DNA of the CDR3: TGTGCCAGCAGTTACGGGGACAGGTCAACTGAAGCTTTCTTT. Encoded protein: CASSYGDRSTEAFF.

This clone was counted between two and nine times. V is TRBV5-1 and J is TRBJ2-7; D is possibly TRBD1 (6 bases). The CDR3 has 15 amino acids. CDR1 and CDR2 from the germline V gene are SGHRS and YFSETQ. The V and J ends lost 3 bases and 3 bases respectively, with 16 bases between them. In nucleotides, the CDR3 is TGCGCCAGCAGCTGGACGTCCGGACAGCTCTACGAGCAGTACTTC. Its translation is CASSWTSGQLYEQYF. The whole variable domain, filled in from reference TRBV5-1 and TRBJ2-7, reads KAGVTQTPRYLIKTRGQQVTLSCSPISGHRSVSWYQQTPGQGLQFLFEYFSETQRNKGNFPGRFSGRQFSNSRSEMNVSTLELGDSALYLCASSWTSGQLYEQYFGPGTRLTVT.

The V and J genes are TRBV19 and TRBJ2-1; D unresolved. Per germline, CDR1 LNHDA and CDR2 SQIVND (reference sequence). The CDR3 sequence is 11 residues long. V lost 4 bases to trimming and J lost 8 bases, with 6 bases between them. The CDR3 coding sequence is TGTGCCAGTAGTACCAAATATGAGCAGTTCTTC. Protein product: CASSTKYEQFF.

The chain has TRBV18 and TRBJ2-5; D gene uncertain. V was pared by 3 bases and J by 0 bases, with 11 bases between. Germline V gene data show CDR1 as KGHSH and CDR2 as LQKENI. The CDR3 is 15 residues long. CDR3 loop: CASSPSGSYQETQYF. For the CDR3, the DNA is TGTGCCAGCTCACCCTCCGGATCGTACCAAGAGACCCAGTACTTC. The full variable domain, in which reference TRBV18 and TRBJ2-5 provide the parts outside the CDR3, is NAGVMQNPRHLVRRRGQEARLRCSPMKGHSHVYWYRQLPEEGLKFMVYLQKENIIDESGMPKERFSAEFPKEGPSILRIQQVVRGDSAAYFCASSPSGSYQETQYFGPGTRLLVL.

This CDR3 reads CASSLVSQETQYF. The CDR3 nucleotides read TGCGCCAGCAGCTTGGTCAGTCAAGAGACCCAGTACTTC. V is TRBV5-1 and J is TRBJ2-5, with D unclear. The CDR3 covers 13 residues. Per the germline V gene, CDR1 is SGHRS and CDR2 is YFSETQ. The V end was cut by 0 bases, the J end by 2 bases, with 5 bases between.

This chain connects TRBV6-5 to TRBJ1-1, with D possibly being TRBD1 (5 bases). The CDR3 contains 14 residues. Germline lookup yields CDR1 MNHEY and CDR2 SVGAGI. The V end lost 6 bases, the J end lost 0 bases, and 11 bases lay between the germline ends. The CDR3 here is CASRVQVMNTEAFF. The DNA for the CDR3 is TGTGCCAGCAGGGTACAGGTGATGAACACTGAAGCTTTCTTT.